This T cell receptor (beta chain) emerged from a study of blood T cell repertoires in COVID-19. Study overall: Samples representing acute and convalescent COVID-19 were sourced from the United States, Italy and Spain. In each case, the material was cDNA or gDNA derived from T cells, B-cell-depleted T cells, or PBMCs.

V dropped 6 bases and J dropped 6; count of bases not matched to a gene: 4. The CDR3 length is 13 residues. Germline assignment: CDR1 SGHTA and CDR2 FQGTGA. Per the original data handling: Estimated nucleated cell counts came from reference gene primer amplification. TCRdb's copy holds only in-frame clones and misses some; the assay was immunoSEQ multiplex PCR. The V and J calls and the clone size are those of that table, but D and trimming were determined from the DNA. The sample records 180,000 or so clones, 70% to 80% being singletons. This clonotype originated in a woman aged 45-60 years with active or convalescent COVID-19. V gene TRBV7-3 combines with J gene TRBJ1-5, with TRBD1 matching 8 bases. The specimen was peripheral blood. The DNA of the CDR3 is TGTGCCAGCAGTCTGGACAGGGCTCAGCCCCAGCATTTT. Its translation: CASSLDRAQPQHF.